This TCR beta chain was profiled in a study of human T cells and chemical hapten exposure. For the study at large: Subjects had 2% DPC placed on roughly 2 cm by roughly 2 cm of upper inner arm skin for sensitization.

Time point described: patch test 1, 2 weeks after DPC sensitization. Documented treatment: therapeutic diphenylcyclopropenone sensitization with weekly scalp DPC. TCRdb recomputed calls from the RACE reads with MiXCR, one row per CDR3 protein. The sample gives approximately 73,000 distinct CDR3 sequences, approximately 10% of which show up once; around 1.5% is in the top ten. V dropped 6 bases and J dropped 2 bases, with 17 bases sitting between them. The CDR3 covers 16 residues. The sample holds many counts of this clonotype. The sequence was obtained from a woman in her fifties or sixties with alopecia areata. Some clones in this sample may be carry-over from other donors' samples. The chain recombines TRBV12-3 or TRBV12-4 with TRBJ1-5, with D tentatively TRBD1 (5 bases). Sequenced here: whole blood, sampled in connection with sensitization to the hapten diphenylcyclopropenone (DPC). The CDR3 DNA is TGTGCCAGCAGGGGTGGGACTGCTGGGGGCAATCAGCCCCAGCATTTT. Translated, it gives CASRGGTAGGNQPQHF.